This TCR beta chain appears in the sequencing data of a study of shared clonotypes between healthy human individuals. Study observations and caveats: What limited the represented genetic and exposure-history diversity was the small number of donors.

Turning to this clone: Its antigen is not identified.

Germline V gene lookup returns CDR1 SGHRS and CDR2 YFSETQ. V was shortened by 0 bases and J by 1 base, with 10 bases between the two germline ends. This CDR3 has 16 amino acids. Source study methods: ImmunoSEQ supplied junction-only sequences lacking quality scores, so filtering was different. Some clones are missing from TCRdb's copy, which holds only in-frame ones; the method was immunoSEQ multiplex PCR. V and J calls and clone size are given by that table; D and trimming were obtained from the DNA. The table records around 500,000 clones, about 82% of them present only once. Every donor was a Caucasian adult from Nashville, Tennessee.

This sequence joins TRBV5-1 and TRBJ2-2, with D perhaps matching TRBD2 (6 bases). The sequenced sample consisted of PBMCs. The origin of this receptor is a woman aged 40 to 50 in good health. Some clones in this sample may be carry-over from other donors' samples. This chain's CDR3 is CASSLAGRLNTGELFF. CDR3 in DNA: TGCGCCAGCAGCTTGGCCGGGAGATTGAACACCGGGGAGCTGTTTTTT.